Listed below are T cell receptor beta chains from one sample, sequenced in a study of blood T cells in healthy people across ages. TCRdb processed the 5' RACE reads anew with MiXCR; each CDR3 protein has one entry. The sample has about a million distinct CDR3 sequences, roughly 48% seen once. Sample: blood. The receptors here all came from a man under 40 in good health. Each CDR3 is given with its conserved first and last residue. The D gene is left open where the match is weak. Clone size is not always given. Where it is, it says once, few, many or a class for expanded clones.

d_call clone_size j_call cdr3_length v_call cdr3_aa cdr3_nt
NA NA TRBJ2-5 14 TRBV12-3/TRBV12-4 CAGRLRQGGATQYF TGTGCCGGCAGGTTGAGGCAGGGTGGGGCGACCCAGTACTTC
NA NA TRBJ1-3 14 TRBV20-1 CSASNTKAGNTIYF TGCAGTGCTTCTAATACGAAGGCTGGAAACACCATATATTTT
NA NA TRBJ1-1 11 TRBV30 CAWSAGREAFF TGTGCCTGGAGTGCCGGGAGGGAAGCTTTCTTT
NA NA TRBJ1-1 13 TRBV7-3 CASSFQTRTEAFF TGTGCCAGCAGCTTCCAAACTCGTACTGAAGCTTTCTTT
NA NA TRBJ1-1 15 TRBV12-3/TRBV12-4 CASWLTLAPNTEAFF TGTGCCAGCTGGCTTACCTTAGCCCCGAACACTGAAGCTTTCTTT
NA NA TRBJ1-3 16 TRBV15 CATSRDIRSNGNTIYF TGTGCCACCAGCAGAGACATCAGGAGCAACGGAAACACCATATATTTT
NA once TRBJ1-5 15 TRBV7-2 CASSLEAGVRQPQHF TGTGCCAGCAGCTTAGAGGCAGGAGTACGTCAGCCCCAGCATTTT
NA NA TRBJ2-3 12 TRBV29-1 CSVDIRRDTQYF TGCAGCGTTGACATACGAAGGGATACGCAGTATTTT
NA NA TRBJ1-5 16 TRBV7-9 CASSGHATVSNQPQHF TGTGCCAGCAGCGGACACGCGACAGTTAGCAATCAGCCCCAGCATTTT
TRBD1 NA TRBJ2-3 16 TRBV10-3 CAIRRSDRVGADTQYF TGTGCCATCAGGAGATCGGACAGGGTTGGCGCAGATACGCAGTATTTT
NA NA TRBJ2-5 12 TRBV29-1 CSVEGVQETQYF TGCAGCGTTGAAGGGGTTCAAGAGACCCAGTACTTC
TRBD1 few TRBJ2-1 16 TRBV20-1 CSARQGALGSYNEQFF TGCAGTGCTAGACAGGGGGCCCTTGGCTCCTACAATGAGCAGTTCTTC
NA NA TRBJ2-1 16 TRBV21-1 CASSRGYRDSYNEQFF TGTGCCAGCAGCAGAGGTTACAGGGACTCCTACAATGAGCAGTTCTTC
NA few TRBJ2-5 14 TRBV12-3/TRBV12-4 CASSFPRSQETQYF TGTGCCAGCAGTTTCCCCAGGTCCCAAGAGACCCAGTACTTC
NA few TRBJ2-3 12 TRBV7-9 CASSSGPDTQYF TGTGCCAGCAGCTCGGGGCCAGATACGCAGTATTTT
NA NA TRBJ2-1 14 TRBV5-1 CASNLLGQKNEQFF TGCGCCAGCAACCTCTTGGGGCAGAAGAATGAGCAGTTCTTC
TRBD1 few TRBJ2-7 14 TRBV4-1 CASSHRDRDYEQYF TGCGCCAGCAGCCACCGGGACAGGGATTACGAGCAGTACTTC
NA NA TRBJ2-4 17 TRBV20-1 CSARGWGATSTKNIQYF TGCAGTGCTAGGGGGTGGGGGGCCACCTCAACCAAAAACATTCAGTACTTC
TRBD2 NA TRBJ2-1 17 TRBV4-1 CASSQNSAGGSYNEQFF TGCGCCAGCAGCCAGAATAGCGCGGGGGGGTCCTACAATGAGCAGTTCTTC
TRBD2 NA TRBJ2-7 14 TRBV30 CAWVPGLAFDEQYF TGTGCCTGGGTACCGGGACTAGCATTCGACGAGCAGTACTTC
NA NA TRBJ2-7 15 TRBV25-1 CASSEYAGQSYEQYF TGTGCCAGCAGTGAATATGCGGGACAGTCCTACGAGCAGTACTTC
TRBD1 NA TRBJ2-7 14 TRBV6-1 CASIDRALSYEQYF TGTGCCAGCATCGACAGGGCCCTCTCCTACGAGCAGTACTTC
NA few TRBJ1-1 14 TRBV29-1 CSVVMGTVNTEAFF TGCAGCGTTGTCATGGGCACCGTGAACACTGAAGCTTTCTTT
TRBD2 few TRBJ2-1 16 TRBV3-1 CASSRPGLAGGNEQFF TGTGCCAGCAGCCGGCCGGGACTAGCGGGGGGCAATGAGCAGTTCTTC
NA NA TRBJ2-7 14 TRBV6-1 CASSEDVRSYEQYF TGTGCCAGCAGTGAAGACGTCCGCTCCTACGAGCAGTACTTC
NA few TRBJ1-4 13 TRBV7-9 CASSFWQVEKLFF TGTGCCAGCAGCTTTTGGCAAGTCGAAAAACTGTTTTTT
TRBD1 many TRBJ2-7 14 TRBV4-1 CASSLRTGAYEQYF TGCGCCAGCAGCCTTAGGACAGGAGCCTACGAGCAGTACTTC
NA NA TRBJ2-1 17 TRBV6-2/TRBV6-3 CASTLYGRGSSYNEQFF TGTGCCAGCACCCTATACGGGCGGGGCAGCTCCTACAATGAGCAGTTCTTC
NA NA TRBJ1-1 17 TRBV5-1 CASSNKRQVYDGTEAFF TGCGCCAGCAGCAACAAACGACAGGTTTATGATGGCACTGAAGCTTTCTTT
NA NA TRBJ1-2 12 TRBV3-1 CASSLFSNRYTF TGTGCCAGCAGCCTCTTCAGCAATCGCTACACCTTC
NA few TRBJ2-3 14 TRBV4-2 CASSPALGPDTQYF TGTGCCAGCAGCCCGGCCTTGGGCCCAGATACGCAGTATTTT
NA NA TRBJ1-6 15 TRBV7-9 CASSLAGGSYSPLHF TGTGCCAGCAGCTTAGCGGGGGGCTCATATTCACCCCTCCACTTT
TRBD1 few TRBJ2-7 15 TRBV18 CASSPPGQAFYEQYF TGTGCCAGCTCCCCCCCGGGACAGGCTTTTTACGAGCAGTACTTC
NA NA TRBJ2-7 13 TRBV12-3/TRBV12-4 CASSVGQASEQYF TGTGCCAGCAGTGTAGGTCAGGCCTCCGAGCAGTACTTC
NA once TRBJ1-2 13 TRBV6-1 CAVPPHGGDGYTF TGTGCCGTCCCCCCCCACGGTGGGGATGGCTACACCTTC
NA few TRBJ2-7 23 TRBV24-1 CATSDPGTDFFLGTQGGQYEQYF TGTGCCACCAGTGACCCCGGGACTGATTTTTTTTTGGGCACACAAGGGGGACAATACGAGCAGTACTTC
TRBD1 NA TRBJ2-1 15 TRBV7-3 CASSGGTGGHNEQFF TGTGCCAGCAGCGGCGGGACAGGGGGACACAATGAGCAGTTCTTC
NA NA TRBJ1-1 14 TRBV4-1 CASSQTGKGTEAFF TGCGCCAGCAGCCAAACAGGGAAGGGCACTGAAGCTTTCTTT
NA NA TRBJ1-1 16 TRBV4-3 CASSAPGIRDNTEAFF TGCGCCAGCAGCGCCCCTGGGATCAGGGACAACACTGAAGCTTTCTTT
NA NA TRBJ1-2 14 TRBV6-2/TRBV6-3 CASRPLGTNYGYTF TGTGCCAGCAGGCCCCTAGGGACCAACTATGGCTACACCTTC
NA NA TRBJ2-5 13 TRBV20-1 CSAPRDYQETQYF TGCAGTGCCCCCCGGGACTACCAAGAGACCCAGTACTTC
NA many TRBJ2-4 16 TRBV3-1 CASSQDLGGNKNIQYF TGTGCCAGCAGCCAAGATCTGGGGGGAAACAAAAACATTCAGTACTTC
TRBD1 NA TRBJ2-7 16 TRBV7-2 CASSLDAGTGSYEQYF TGTGCCAGCAGCTTAGATGCCGGGACAGGATCCTACGAGCAGTACTTC
NA few TRBJ2-5 14 TRBV12-3/TRBV12-4 CASTELLGQETQYF TGTGCCAGCACGGAACTTCTGGGTCAAGAGACCCAGTACTTC
NA many TRBJ2-4 15 TRBV6-2/TRBV6-3 CASSYLEGAKNIQYF TGTGCCAGCAGTTACCTCGAAGGAGCCAAAAACATTCAGTACTTC
NA NA TRBJ2-1 15 TRBV2 CASSDISSSYNEQFF TGTGCCAGCAGTGACATATCTAGCTCCTACAATGAGCAGTTCTTC
NA once TRBJ2-3 15 TRBV5-1 CASSLDTDMADTQYF TGCGCCAGCAGCTTGGATACGGATATGGCAGATACGCAGTATTTT
TRBD1 few TRBJ1-1 14 TRBV9 CASSAQGANTEAFF TGTGCCAGCAGCGCACAGGGGGCGAACACTGAAGCTTTCTTT
NA NA TRBJ2-3 10 TRBV20-1 CSATSETQYF TGCAGTGCTACGAGCGAGACGCAGTATTTT
NA NA TRBJ1-4 16 TRBV5-1 CASSSRGRVVNEKLFF TGCGCCAGCAGCTCCCGCGGCAGGGTCGTGAATGAAAAACTGTTTTTT